One and the same sample provided the 28 T cell receptor beta chains below, sequenced in a study of blood T cell repertoires in COVID-19. Here immunoSEQ multiplex PCR was the method, and the copy in TCRdb shows in-frame clones only, minus some. Of 60,000 to 75,000 clones listed, 70% to 90% were seen once; the top ten hold around 18%. Material for sequencing was peripheral blood. These receptors were collected from a woman over 75 with active COVID-19.

The rearrangement joins TRBV4-3 to TRBJ2-7; the match to TRBD2 covers 7 bases. Germline assignment: CDR1 LGHNA and CDR2 YSLEER. V trimming: 0 bases; J trimming: 4 bases; junction bases outside the gene matches: 12. This CDR3 has 17 amino acids. The CDR3 loop reads CASSQDWRGSAPYEQYF. The CDR3 bases are TGCGCCAGCAGCCAAGATTGGCGGGGGTCCGCACCATACGAGCAGTACTTC.

This chain connects TRBV7-2 to TRBJ2-7, with D possibly being TRBD2 (6 bases). V lost 2 bases to trimming and J lost 3 bases, with 17 bases between them. The V gene's germline CDR1 is SGHTA and CDR2 FQGNSA. The CDR3 runs 16 residues. The CDR3 DNA is TGTGCCAGCAGCTTAAGTCAGGGCGCGGGGCGCTACGAGCAGTACTTC. Amino acid sequence: CASSLSQGAGRYEQYF.

V and J are TRBV6-5 and TRBJ1-1; TRBD1 is a possible D gene (6 bases). V was trimmed by 6 bases and J by 4 bases, leaving 12 bases between them. Germline V gene data show CDR1 as MNHEY and CDR2 as SVGAGI. The CDR3 is made up of 13 amino acids. The CDR3 sequence: CASSTTGPTEAFF. The CDR3 region has the DNA TGTGCCAGCAGCACGACAGGTCCCACTGAAGCTTTCTTT.

The chain has TRBV7-2 and TRBJ1-2, with a weak D call TRBD1 (6 bases). The V end lost 3 bases, the J end lost 2 bases, and 7 bases lay between the germline ends. Germline CDR1 reads SGHTA; CDR2 reads FQGNSA. The CDR3 has 13 residues. CDR3 sequence reads: CASSFRGNYGYTF. The DNA for the CDR3 is TGTGCCAGCAGCTTTAGGGGGAACTATGGCTACACCTTC.

The chain recombines TRBV7-3 with TRBJ2-3; weak D call: TRBD2 (6 bases). V lost 5 bases, J lost 2 bases, and 11 bases lay in between. The CDR3 length is 14 residues. CDR1 and CDR2 from the germline V gene are SGHTA and FQGTGA. The CDR3 DNA follows: TGTGCCAGCAGCCGGGAGCCAAACACAGATACGCAGTATTTT. Amino acid sequence: CASSREPNTDTQYF.

The chain employs TRBV5-1 and TRBJ1-1, with 7 bases identical to TRBD1. Germline values: CDR1 SGHRS, CDR2 YFSETQ. CDR3 length: 18 amino acids. The junction had 16 bases not matched to a gene; V was cut back by 4 bases and J by 1 base. The CDR3 bases are TGCGCCAGCAGCCCGGGACAGCTTAACCTAATCGGGAACACTGAAGCTTTCTTT. Translated, it gives CASSPGQLNLIGNTEAFF.

The rearrangement links TRBV28 to TRBJ2-1; maybe TRBD2 (6 bases). Germline V gene sequence: CDR1 MDHEN, CDR2 SYDVKM. The CDR3 loop spans 15 amino acids. V dropped 2 bases and J dropped 8 bases, with 16 bases sitting between them. The CDR3 reads CASSLGRGWGDEQFF. CDR3 nucleotide sequence: TGTGCCAGCAGTTTAGGGCGGGGCTGGGGCGATGAGCAGTTCTTC.

In this sample, this clone turned up once. The rearrangement links TRBV6-6 to TRBJ2-7; 11 bases align to TRBD1. The length of the CDR3 is 19 residues. Unmatched junction bases numbered 15, after V lost 5 bases and J lost 0 bases. The germline CDR1 and CDR2 sequences are MNHNY and SVGAGI (reference sequence). CDR3 coding DNA: TGTGCCAGCAGTCTTCGGACAGGGGGCAGAGGACTTAGCTCCTACGAGCAGTACTTC. Amino acids: CASSLRTGGRGLSSYEQYF.

The gene calls are TRBV2 and TRBJ1-2; possible D gene TRBD1, 6 bases. The V gene's germline CDR1 is SNHLY and CDR2 FYNNEI. This CDR3 comprises 16 residues. Between the trimmed V and J ends, which lost 6 bases and 0 bases, there was a span of 17 bases. The CDR3: CASRTTGLPPNYGYTF. CDR3 nucleotides: TGTGCCAGCAGGACTACAGGGCTGCCTCCTAACTATGGCTACACCTTC.

The gene calls are TRBV5-1 and TRBJ2-1; tentatively, D is TRBD1 (7 bases). Germline V lookup: CDR1 SGHRS, CDR2 YFSETQ. V gave up 1 base and J gave up 4 bases, with 15 bases separating them. The CDR3 length is 16 residues. CDR3 residues: CASSLQGGGLYNEQFF. The CDR3 DNA follows: TGCGCCAGCAGCTTGCAAGGAGGGGGCCTATACAATGAGCAGTTCTTC.

The chain uses TRBV9 and TRBJ2-2; 7 nucleotides line up with TRBD2. The ends lost 4 bases at V and 0 bases at J; junction bases unmatched: 12. The germline CDR1 and CDR2 sequences are SGDLS and YYNGEE. The CDR3 consists of 18 residues. As DNA, the CDR3 is TGTGCCAGCAGCCCCCGCAAAGGACTAGTCACGAACACCGGGGAGCTGTTTTTT. It yields the protein CASSPRKGLVTNTGELFF.

CDR3 in amino acids: CASSVRVWGRSGELFF. CDR3 nucleotide sequence: TGTGCCAGCAGCGTGAGGGTATGGGGGCGAAGCGGGGAGCTGTTTTTT. The V and J genes are TRBV9 and TRBJ2-2; a weak D match, TRBD1 (6 bases). CDR1 SGDLS and CDR2 YYNGEE come from the germline V gene. This CDR3 has 16 amino acids. V lost 2 bases and J 7 bases, leaving 18 bases between the germline ends.

V is TRBV5-4 and J is TRBJ2-3, with D maybe TRBD2 (6 bases). The V gene's germline CDR1 is SGHNT and CDR2 YYREEE (reference sequence). V was cut by 4 bases and J by 2 bases, with 17 bases left in between. This CDR3 contains 16 residues. The CDR3 sequence is CASSPGVSDLTDTQYF. The CDR3 DNA is TGTGCCAGCAGCCCGGGGGTAAGCGACCTCACAGATACGCAGTATTTT.

The gene calls are TRBV28 and TRBJ2-1; D is possibly TRBD2 (6 bases). This CDR3 has 13 amino acids. V lost 8 bases and J 8 bases, leaving 16 bases between the germline ends. In germline, CDR1 is MDHEN, CDR2 SYDVKM. The CDR3 DNA reads as TGTGCCAGCCGGGGGACCTTTACACATGAGCAGTTCTTC. Translation: CASRGTFTHEQFF.

This chain links TRBV7-2 with TRBJ1-2, with D tentatively TRBD1 (5 bases). The length of the CDR3 is 13 residues. The V gene's germline CDR1 is SGHTA and CDR2 FQGNSA. V lost 7 bases and J lost 5, with 14 bases in between. The CDR3 sequence: CASNTDTSYGYTF. Here the CDR3 DNA reads TGTGCCAGCAATACGGACACCTCTTATGGCTACACCTTC.

This clone was recorded a few times. This sequence joins TRBV27 and TRBJ2-2, with D unresolved. Trimming shortened V by 0 bases and J by 1 base, and 9 bases separated the two germline ends. The CDR3 consists of 16 residues. In germline, CDR1 is MNHEY, CDR2 SMNVEV (reference sequence). The CDR3 DNA reads as TGTGCCAGCAGTTTATCGGGTCAGGTGAACACCGGGGAGCTGTTTTTT. Translated: CASSLSGQVNTGELFF.

The J gene is TRBJ2-1, the V gene TRBV27; 7 nucleotides agree with TRBD2. Germline trimming cut 6 bases from V and 16 bases from J; bases unmatched to any gene: 12. This CDR3 spans 12 amino acids. Per germline, CDR1 MNHEY and CDR2 SMNVEV (reference sequence). The CDR3 sequence is CASSRAGQPGFF. DNA of the CDR3: TGTGCCAGCAGCAGAGCGGGGCAACCGGGATTCTTC.

This rearrangement joins TRBV24-1 to TRBJ2-1; 9 positions agree with TRBD2. The germline V gene has CDR1 KGHDR and CDR2 SFDVKD. The CDR3 extends over 16 amino acids. The V and J ends lost 4 bases and 7 bases, in that order; junction bases with no gene match: 10. As DNA, the CDR3 is TGTGCCACCAGTGAAAAATATAGCGGGGGTGCAAATGAGCAGTTCTTC. This encodes CATSEKYSGGANEQFF.

The rearrangement joins TRBV21-1 to TRBJ1-2. TRBV21-1 is marked as a pseudogene. This CDR3 region has 15 residues. The CDR3 protein is CASSSGRGRGDGYTF. The CDR3 bases are TGTGCCAGCAGCAGTGGGCGAGGGCGGGGGGATGGCTACACCTTC.

CDR3 sequence: CASSLGGGRETQYF. CDR3 in DNA: TGTGCCAGCAGCTTAGGCGGGGGACGGGAGACCCAGTACTTC. The V and J genes are TRBV7-2 and TRBJ2-5; 7 nucleotides agree with TRBD2. V was pared by 1 base and J by 5 bases, with 4 bases of the junction left unmatched. Per the germline V gene, CDR1 is SGHTA and CDR2 is FQGNSA. The CDR3 covers 14 residues.

The chain uses TRBV15 and TRBJ2-5; no definite D call. The CDR3 consists of 14 residues. V lost 1 base and J lost 1, with 7 bases in between. Looked up from germline, CDR1 is LNHNV and CDR2 is YYDKDF (reference sequence). CDR3 sequence: CATSRVYGQETQYF. The CDR3 DNA sequence: TGTGCCACCAGCAGAGTATACGGCCAAGAGACCCAGTACTTC.

The rearrangement uses TRBV5-1 and TRBJ1-1, with 10 bases lining up with TRBD1. The CDR3 has 16 amino acids. Germline lookup yields CDR1 SGHRS and CDR2 YFSETQ. With V trimmed by 4 bases and J by 3 bases, 9 bases remained unmatched. Here the CDR3 DNA reads TGCGCCAGCAGCGGGGGGACAGGGGCTGGGTACACTGAAGCTTTCTTT. It codes for CASSGGTGAGYTEAFF.

The chain recombines TRBV7-6 with TRBJ2-7, with a possible D match to TRBD2 (6 bases). CDR3 length: 16 amino acids. Germline CDR1 is SGHVS and CDR2 is FNYEAQ. With 6 bases removed from V and 0 bases from J, the gap between germline ends came to 18 bases. The CDR3 nucleotides read TGTGCCAGCAGTCGGGGAGGCAGCCGTAACTCCTACGAGCAGTACTTC. Its protein is CASSRGGSRNSYEQYF.

The V and J genes are TRBV7-2 and TRBJ2-7; TRBD2 matches at 7 bases. V shed 4 bases, J shed 2 bases, and the junction held 2 bases outside the gene matches. This CDR3 contains 13 residues. CDR1 is SGHTA, CDR2 FQGNSA, per germline. As DNA, the CDR3 is TGTGCCAGCAGCTCGGGGGGTCCCTACGAGCAGTACTTC. Protein: CASSSGGPYEQYF.

The CDR3 nucleotides are TGCGCCAGTTCTTTACAGTCCGGGAACACTGAAGCTTTCTTT. Translated, it gives CASSLQSGNTEAFF. This chain links TRBV5-1 with TRBJ1-1; the D is unclear. This CDR3 comprises 14 residues. CDR1 and CDR2 from the germline V gene are SGHRS and YFSETQ. The ends were cut back, 8 bases at V and 1 base at J, with 15 bases in the middle.

V is TRBV29-1 and J is TRBJ2-2; TRBD1 matches at 8 bases. The CDR3 covers 14 residues. The V gene end was trimmed by 1 base and the J gene end by 6 bases; junction bases not matched to a gene: 4. Germline V lookup: CDR1 SQVTM, CDR2 ANQGSEA. The chain's CDR3 is CSVEGQGAAGELFF. For the CDR3, the DNA is TGCAGCGTTGAAGGCCAGGGGGCAGCCGGGGAGCTGTTTTTT.

This chain uses TRBV6-2 or TRBV6-3 with TRBJ2-3; 8 nucleotides line up with TRBD2. Germline values: CDR1 MNHEY, CDR2 SVGEGT. The CDR3 totals 19 residues. Trimming took 4 bases from V and 0 from J; bases not matched to a gene: 15. CDR3 sequence (DNA): TGTGCCAGCAGTTCCTGGCGGGGGGTAATTCTACCTAGCACAGATACGCAGTATTTT. The encoded protein is CASSSWRGVILPSTDTQYF.

This sequence joins TRBV24-1 and TRBJ2-5, with D tentatively TRBD1 (6 bases). V shed 5 bases and J shed 4 bases, with 13 bases lying between them. Germline V gives CDR1 KGHDR, CDR2 SFDVKD. The CDR3 contains 14 residues. The CDR3 reads CATSGGLAAETQYF. The CDR3 region has the DNA TGTGCCACCAGTGGGGGGCTGGCCGCAGAGACCCAGTACTTC.